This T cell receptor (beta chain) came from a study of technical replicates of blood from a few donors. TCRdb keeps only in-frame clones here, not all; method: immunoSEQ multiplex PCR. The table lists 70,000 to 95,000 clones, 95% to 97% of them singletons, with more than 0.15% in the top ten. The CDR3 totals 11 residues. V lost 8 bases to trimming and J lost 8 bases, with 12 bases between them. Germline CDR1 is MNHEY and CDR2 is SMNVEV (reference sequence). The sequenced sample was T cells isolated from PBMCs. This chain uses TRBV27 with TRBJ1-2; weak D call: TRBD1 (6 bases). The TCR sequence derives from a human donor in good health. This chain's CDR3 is CASGQGHGYTF. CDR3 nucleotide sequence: TGTGCCAGCGGGCAGGGGCACGGCTACACCTTC.